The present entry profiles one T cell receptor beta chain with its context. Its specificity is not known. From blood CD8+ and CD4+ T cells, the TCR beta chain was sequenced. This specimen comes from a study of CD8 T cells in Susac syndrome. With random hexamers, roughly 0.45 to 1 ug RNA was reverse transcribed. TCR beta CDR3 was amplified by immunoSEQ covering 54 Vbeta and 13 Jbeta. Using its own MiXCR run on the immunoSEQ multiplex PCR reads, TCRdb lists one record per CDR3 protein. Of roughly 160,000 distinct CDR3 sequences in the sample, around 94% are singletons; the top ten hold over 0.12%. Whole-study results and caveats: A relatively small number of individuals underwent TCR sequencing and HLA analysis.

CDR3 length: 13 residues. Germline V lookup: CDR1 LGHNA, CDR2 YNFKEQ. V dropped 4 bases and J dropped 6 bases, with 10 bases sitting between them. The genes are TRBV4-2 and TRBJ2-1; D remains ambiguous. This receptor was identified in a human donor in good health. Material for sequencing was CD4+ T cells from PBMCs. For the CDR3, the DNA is TGTGCCAGCAGCCCGAGTGGGCTCAATGAGCAGTTCTTC. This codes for CASSPSGLNEQFF.